This passage covers 13 T cell receptor beta chains from one sample sequenced in a study of shared clonotypes between healthy human individuals. Naive CD8 cells lacked CD45RO, underwent positive selection for CCR7 and left out terminally differentiated effector memory CD45RA+ cells. Some clones are missing from TCRdb's copy, which holds only in-frame ones; the method was immunoSEQ multiplex PCR. The table has millions of clones, around 96% seen once. The sequenced sample consisted of naive CD8+ T cells sorted from blood. These receptor sequences come from a man between 18 and 29 years old in good health.

The rearrangement links TRBV28 to TRBJ2-3; TRBD1 might be the D (5 bases). Between the trimmed V and J ends, which lost 5 bases and 4 bases, there was a span of 16 bases. CDR3 length equals 15 residues. CDR1 and CDR2 (germline): MDHEN, SYDVKM. Here the CDR3 reads CASSTLPRVPDTQYF. In DNA form, the CDR3 reads TGTGCCAGCAGTACCCTTCCCAGGGTCCCAGATACGCAGTATTTT. Looking up the rest from reference TRBV28 and TRBJ2-3 gives the full variable domain: DVKVTQSSRYLVKRTGEKVFLECVQDMDHENMFWYRQDPGLGLRLIYFSYDVKMKEKGDIPEGYSVSREKKERFSLILESASTNQTSMYLCASSTLPRVPDTQYFGPGTRLTVL.

The V and J genes are TRBV9 and TRBJ2-7; the match to TRBD1 covers 10 bases. Germline V gene sequence: CDR1 SGDLS, CDR2 YYNGEE. The CDR3 loop spans 14 amino acids. The V and J ends lost 3 bases and 2 bases, in that order; junction bases with no gene match: 2. The CDR3 bases are TGTGCCAGCAGCGACGGACAGGGGGCCTACGAGCAGTACTTC. It encodes CASSDGQGAYEQYF.

Worth noting for this clone: Other DNA sequences from this sample encode an identical CDR3 as well. The genes are TRBV27 and TRBJ1-1; D not resolved. CDR1 is MNHEY and CDR2 is SMNVEV in the germline V gene (reference sequence). V gave up 3 bases and J gave up 3 bases, with 8 bases separating them. The length of the CDR3 is 13 residues. The CDR3 protein is CASSFGGYTEAFF. For the CDR3, the DNA is TGTGCCAGCAGTTTTGGTGGGTACACTGAAGCTTTCTTT.

The chain carries TRBV2 and TRBJ1-5; possible D gene TRBD1, 5 bases. The length of the CDR3 is 13 residues. V lost 7 bases and J lost 5, with 12 bases in between. Germline CDR1 is SNHLY and CDR2 is FYNNEI. CDR3 in amino acids: CASKADSYQPQHF. The CDR3 DNA reads TGTGCCAGCAAAGCCGACAGCTATCAGCCCCAGCATTTT.

This clone occurred once. This chain joins TRBV27 and TRBJ1-2; no clear D. The V end was cut by 2 bases, the J end by 8 bases, with 12 bases between. Germline lookup yields CDR1 MNHEY and CDR2 SMNVEV (reference sequence). CDR3 length equals 13 residues. CDR3: CASSLSPAGGYTF. In nucleotides, the CDR3 is TGTGCCAGCAGTTTAAGCCCCGCCGGGGGCTACACCTTC.

The V and J genes are TRBV4-1 and TRBJ2-7; the match to TRBD2 covers 9 bases. Per germline, CDR1 MGHRA and CDR2 YSYEKL. This CDR3 has 16 residues. V lost 1 base, J lost 0 bases, and 4 bases stayed unmatched. For the CDR3, the DNA is TGCGCCAGCAGCCAAGGTAGACTAGCGGCCTCCTACGAGCAGTACTTC. Translation gives CASSQGRLAASYEQYF.

V usage is TRBV13 and J usage is TRBJ2-2; no definite D call. This CDR3 has 12 residues. V was clipped by 3 bases and J by 6 bases, with 5 bases between them. Germline-derived CDR1 and CDR2 are PRHDT and FYEKMQ (reference sequence). The CDR3 spells CASSFGAGELFF. CDR3 coding DNA: TGTGCCAGCAGCTTCGGAGCCGGGGAGCTGTTTTTT.

On this clone: The sample has other DNA sequences that encode this CDR3 too. V and J are TRBV7-2 and TRBJ2-7, with a weak D call TRBD1 (5 bases). Trimming took off 4 bases at V and 2 bases at J, with 9 bases between the two ends. Germline V gene data show CDR1 as SGHTA and CDR2 as FQGNSA. The CDR3 length is 13 residues. CDR3 nucleotide sequence: TGTGCCAGCAGCTGGGGCAGGGCCTACGAGCAGTACTTC. It specifies CASSWGRAYEQYF.

The chain employs TRBV5-6 and TRBJ2-3; 8 bases fit TRBD1. CDR1 is SGHDT, CDR2 YYEEEE, per germline. Trimming at V came to 3 bases and at J to 5 bases, leaving 2 bases not matched to a gene. The length of the CDR3 is 13 residues. The CDR3 nucleotides read TGTGCCAGCAGCTCCGGGACAGGAGATACGCAGTATTTT. Encoded protein: CASSSGTGDTQYF.

V and J are TRBV9 and TRBJ1-2; D possibly corresponds to TRBD1 (5 bases). This CDR3 contains 12 residues. Trimming cost V 4 bases and J 11 bases, with 15 bases left between them. The germline V gene encodes CDR1 SGDLS and CDR2 YYNGEE. This CDR3 reads CASSSRTGGYTF. The CDR3, as DNA: TGTGCCAGCAGCTCAAGAACAGGAGGTTACACCTTC.

The J gene is TRBJ1-5, the V gene TRBV30, with TRBD1 matching 7 bases. V gave up 1 base and J gave up 6 bases; unmatched junction bases: 12. Germline values: CDR1 GTSNPN, CDR2 SVGIG (reference sequence). The CDR3 contains 16 residues. The CDR3 spells CAWSAREGATGQPQHF. In DNA form, the CDR3 reads TGTGCCTGGAGTGCTAGAGAGGGGGCTACGGGTCAGCCCCAGCATTTT. The whole variable domain, remainder taken from reference TRBV30 and TRBJ1-5, is SQTIHQWPATLVQPVGSPLSLECTVEGTSNPNLYWYRQAAGRGLQLLFYSVGIGQISSEVPQNLSASRPQDRQFILSSKKLLLSDSGFYLCAWSAREGATGQPQHFGDGTRLSIL.

Comment on this clone: The same CDR3 also results from other DNA sequences found in this sample. The J gene is TRBJ2-1, the V gene TRBV9, with no clear D. This CDR3 comprises 12 residues. The V gene lost 4 bases and the J gene lost 6 bases, with 8 bases spanning the gap. Germline loops: CDR1 SGDLS, CDR2 YYNGEE. This CDR3 reads CASSPPSNEQFF. The CDR3 DNA reads TGTGCCAGCAGCCCCCCATCCAATGAGCAGTTCTTC.

With regard to this clone: Other DNA sequences in this specimen translate into the identical CDR3. The CDR3 DNA reads as TGTGCCAGCAGCTGGGGGCTCTACGAGCAGTACTTC. Residues: CASSWGLYEQYF. The gene calls are TRBV5-6 and TRBJ2-7, with TRBD1 as a possible D gene (6 bases). CDR3 length equals 12 residues. V was pared by 3 bases and J by 3 bases, with 7 bases between. In germline, CDR1 is SGHDT, CDR2 YYEEEE. Based on the CDR3 plus reference TRBV5-6 and TRBJ2-7, the full variable domain is DAGVTQSPTHLIKTRGQQVTLRCSPKSGHDTVSWYQQALGQGPQFIFQYYEEEERQRGNFPDRFSGHQFPNYSSELNVNALLLGDSALYLCASSWGLYEQYFGPGTRLTVT.